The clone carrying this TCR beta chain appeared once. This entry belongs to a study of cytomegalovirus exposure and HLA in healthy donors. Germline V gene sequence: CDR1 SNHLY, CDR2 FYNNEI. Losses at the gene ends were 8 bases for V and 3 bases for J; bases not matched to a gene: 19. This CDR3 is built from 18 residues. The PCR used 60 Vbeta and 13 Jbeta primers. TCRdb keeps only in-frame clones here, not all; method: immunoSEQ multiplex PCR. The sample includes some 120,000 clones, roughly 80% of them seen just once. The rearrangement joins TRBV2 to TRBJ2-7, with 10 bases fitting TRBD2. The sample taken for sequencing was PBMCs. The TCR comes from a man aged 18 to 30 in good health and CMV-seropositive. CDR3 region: CASWDGTEGTSVFYEQYF. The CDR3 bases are TGTGCCAGCTGGGATGGGACAGAAGGGACTAGCGTATTCTACGAGCAGTACTTC.